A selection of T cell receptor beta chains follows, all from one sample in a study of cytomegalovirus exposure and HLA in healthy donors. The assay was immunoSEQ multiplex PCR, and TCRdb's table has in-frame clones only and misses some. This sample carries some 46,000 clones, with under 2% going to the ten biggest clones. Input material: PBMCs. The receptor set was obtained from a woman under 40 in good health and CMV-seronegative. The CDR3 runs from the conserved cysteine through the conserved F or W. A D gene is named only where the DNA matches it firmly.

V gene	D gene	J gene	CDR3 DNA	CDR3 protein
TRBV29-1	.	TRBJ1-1	TGCAGCGTCCTCCGGCAGGTGAACACTGAAGCTTTCTTT	CSVLRQVNTEAFF
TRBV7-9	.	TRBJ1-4	TGTGCCGGATACACACGGGGCAGGGGTCAGGCTGAAAAACTGTTTTTT	CAGYTRGRGQAEKLFF
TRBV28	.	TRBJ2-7	TGTGCCAGCAGTTTATCTACCTACGAGCAGTACTTC	CASSLSTYEQYF
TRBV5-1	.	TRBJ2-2	TGCGCCAGCAGCTTGGTGGCAGGGGTCAACACCGGGGAGCTGTTTTTT	CASSLVAGVNTGELFF
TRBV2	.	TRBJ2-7	TGTGCCAGCAGTGAGTGGCAAGGGAGGTACGAGCAGTACTTC	CASSEWQGRYEQYF
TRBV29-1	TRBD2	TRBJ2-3	TGCAGCGTTGAAGACCGAGGGCTAGCGGGGGGGATTACGCAGTATTTT	CSVEDRGLAGGITQYF
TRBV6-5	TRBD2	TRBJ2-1	TGTGCCAGCAGTTACTCTCCCCTAGCGGGAGGCCTAAAGTTCTTC	CASSYSPLAGGLKFF
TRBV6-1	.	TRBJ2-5	TGTGCCAGCAGCCGGGACAACCAAGAGACCCAGTACTTC	CASSRDNQETQYF
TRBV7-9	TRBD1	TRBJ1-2	TGTGCCAGCAGCTTATCGGGACAGGTTGGCTACACCTTC	CASSLSGQVGYTF
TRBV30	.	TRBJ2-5	TGTGCCTGGAGTGTAATAGATCAAGAGACCCAGTACTTC	CAWSVIDQETQYF
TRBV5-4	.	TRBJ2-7	TGTGCCAGCAGCTCGAAGAGCTCCTTGTCCTACGAGCAGTACTTC	CASSSKSSLSYEQYF
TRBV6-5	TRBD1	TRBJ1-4	TGTGCCAGCAGTCGCAGGGGGCGCCGGGAAAAACTGTTTTTT	CASSRRGRREKLFF
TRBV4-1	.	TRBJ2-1	TGCGCCAGCAGCCAAGGTTGGCGGGATCACAATGAGCAGTTCTTC	CASSQGWRDHNEQFF
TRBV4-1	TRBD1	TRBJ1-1	TGCGCCAGCAGCCAAGACCGCTCCCACGGGGACAGGAACACTGAAGCTTTCTTT	CASSQDRSHGDRNTEAFF
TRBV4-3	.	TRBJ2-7	TGCGCCAGCAGCCAAGATGTGGCAGGGCCCTACGAGCAGTACTTC	CASSQDVAGPYEQYF
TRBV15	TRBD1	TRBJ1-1	TGTGCCACCAGCAGCTACAGGGGCACTGAAGCTTTCTTT	CATSSYRGTEAFF
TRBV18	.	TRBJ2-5	TGTGCCAGCTCACCAGAAGGGGTTGGCGAGACCCAGTACTTC	CASSPEGVGETQYF
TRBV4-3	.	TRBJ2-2	TGCGCCAGCAGCCAAGCCCCAGCGGGCGTTGACGGGGAGCTGTTTTTT	CASSQAPAGVDGELFF
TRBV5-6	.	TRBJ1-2	TGTGCCAGCAGCTTTCTTGAGACACCCTATGGCTACACCTTC	CASSFLETPYGYTF
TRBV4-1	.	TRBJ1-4	TGCGCCAGCAGCCAAGATCGGGGGGGATCTGAAAAACTGTTTTTT	CASSQDRGGSEKLFF
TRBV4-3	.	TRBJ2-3	TGCGCCAGCAGCCAATCGGAGTGGGATACGCAGTATTTT	CASSQSEWDTQYF
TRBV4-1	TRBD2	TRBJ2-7	TGCGCCAGCAGCCAAGATCCAAGGACTAGCGGGAGATACGAGCAGTACTTC	CASSQDPRTSGRYEQYF
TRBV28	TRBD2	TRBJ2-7	TGTGCCAGCAGCCCCGGGGGAACCGGGACTAGCGTTTACGAGCAGTACTTC	CASSPGGTGTSVYEQYF
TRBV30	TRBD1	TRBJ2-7	TGTGCCTGGATCCCGGACAGGGGGTTCTACGAGCAGTACTTC	CAWIPDRGFYEQYF
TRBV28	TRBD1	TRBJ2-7	TGTGCCAGCAGCCTCGGACAGGGCATTGGCTACGAGCAGTACTTC	CASSLGQGIGYEQYF
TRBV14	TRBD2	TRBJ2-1	TGTGCCAGCAGCCTGCAATGGACTAGCGGGGAGGAGCAGTTCTTC	CASSLQWTSGEEQFF
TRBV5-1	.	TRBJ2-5	TGCGCCAGCAGCTCTTACCAAGAGACCCAGTACTTC	CASSSYQETQYF
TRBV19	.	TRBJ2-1	TGTGCCAGTAATAAAGACACCTACTCCTACAATGAGCAGTTCTTC	CASNKDTYSYNEQFF
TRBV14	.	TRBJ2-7	TGTGCCAGCAGCCTTAACTACGAGCAGTACTTC	CASSLNYEQYF
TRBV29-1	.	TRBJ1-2	TGCAGCGTTGATGAGGTATTAGATGGCTACACCTTC	CSVDEVLDGYTF
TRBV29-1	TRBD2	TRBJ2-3	TGCAGCCTTGGACTAGCGGAGGTGATAGATACGCAGTATTTT	CSLGLAEVIDTQYF
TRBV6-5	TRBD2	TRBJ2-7	TGTGCCAGCAGTTACTCGAGCGGGAGACACGAGCAGTACTTC	CASSYSSGRHEQYF
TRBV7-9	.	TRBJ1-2	TGTGCCAGCAGCTTACAGGGGAACTATGGCTACACCTTC	CASSLQGNYGYTF
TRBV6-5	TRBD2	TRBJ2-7	TGTGCCAGCAGTTACTCGAGCGGGAGTGGGTACGAGCAGTACTTC	CASSYSSGSGYEQYF
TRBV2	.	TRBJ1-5	TGTGCCAGCAGTGAAGTTTTGGCGGTTAGCAATCAGCCCCAGCATTTT	CASSEVLAVSNQPQHF
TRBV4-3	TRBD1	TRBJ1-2	TGCGCCAGCAGCCAAGGACGATACCAGGGGGCCGGTGGCTACACCTTC	CASSQGRYQGAGGYTF